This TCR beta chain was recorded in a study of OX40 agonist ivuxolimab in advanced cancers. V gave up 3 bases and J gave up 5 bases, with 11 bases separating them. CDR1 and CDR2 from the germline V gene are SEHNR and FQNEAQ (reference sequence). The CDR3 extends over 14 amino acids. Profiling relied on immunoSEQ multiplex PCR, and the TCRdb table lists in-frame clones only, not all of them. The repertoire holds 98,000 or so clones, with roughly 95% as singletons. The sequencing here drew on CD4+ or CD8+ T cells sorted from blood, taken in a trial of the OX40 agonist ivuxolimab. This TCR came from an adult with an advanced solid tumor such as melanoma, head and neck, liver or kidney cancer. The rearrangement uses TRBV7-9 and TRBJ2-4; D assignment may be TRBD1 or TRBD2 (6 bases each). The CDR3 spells CASSFRGVENIQYF. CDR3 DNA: TGTGCCAGCAGCTTTAGGGGGGTGGAAAACATTCAGTACTTC.